This is a list of T cell receptor beta chains from one sample in a study of blood T cell repertoires in COVID-19. Using immunoSEQ multiplex PCR, the repertoire was profiled, and TCRdb retains in-frame clones only, with some absent. In the table there are over 250,000 clones, approximately 89% of which are singletons. The specimen sequenced was PBMCs or T cells enriched from blood (not recorded which). These receptors were taken from a woman in her sixties or seventies who had recovered from COVID-19. The CDR3 runs from the conserved cysteine through the conserved F or W. The order of the fields is clone size, V gene, D gene, J gene, CDR3 DNA, CDR3 protein. D genes are given only for firm matches. Part of the rows lack a size; the others show once, few, many or a class for expanded clones.

>once|TRBV28|TRBD2|TRBJ2-2
TGTGCCAGCAGTTTCCGCGGGAGGAACACCGGGGAGCTGTTTTTT
CASSFRGRNTGELFF
>NA|TRBV7-9|NA|TRBJ1-2
TGTGCCAGCAGCTCTCCAACAGATGGCTACACCTTC
CASSSPTDGYTF
>NA|TRBV5-4|TRBD1|TRBJ1-2
TGTGCCAGCAGCTATCAGGGGGCGGATGGCTACACCTTC
CASSYQGADGYTF
>NA|TRBV13|TRBD2|TRBJ2-2
TGTGCCAGCAGCTCTCAGGGGGCTAGCGGGGGACAACACCGGGAGCTGTTTTTT
CASSSQGASGGQHRELFF
>NA|TRBV5-1|NA|TRBJ2-3
TGCGCCAGCAGCTTAAGCCCAACTAGCACAGATACGCAGTATTTT
CASSLSPTSTDTQYF
>NA|TRBV7-9|TRBD1|TRBJ2-2
TGTGCCAGCAGCCCGATCGACAGGGGCGACACCGGGGAGCTGTTTTTT
CASSPIDRGDTGELFF
>NA|TRBV2|TRBD2|TRBJ2-7
TGTGCCAGCATCTCCGGACTAGCGGGAGGGCCTACGCCCTTCTGGGAGCAGTACTTC
CASISGLAGGPTPFWEQYF
>NA|TRBV11-3|TRBD1|TRBJ2-1
TGTGCCAGCAGCTCCAGTAGGGACAGTCCCTACAATGAGCAGTTCTTC
CASSSSRDSPYNEQFF
>NA|TRBV19|NA|TRBJ1-5
TGTGCCAGTAGTATGCAGGGGTACTATCAGCCCCAGCATTTT
CASSMQGYYQPQHF
>once|TRBV24-1|TRBD2|TRBJ2-1
TGTGCCACCAGTGCCGCGGGACTACCCGGCGATGAGCAGTTCTTC
CATSAAGLPGDEQFF
>NA|TRBV11-3|NA|TRBJ2-1
TGTGCCAGCAGCGAGGGAACCGACAATGAGCAGTTCTTC
CASSEGTDNEQFF
>NA|TRBV14|NA|TRBJ2-1
TGTGCCAGCAGCCAAGAACAGGTTCTCTCCTACAATGAGCAGTTCTTC
CASSQEQVLSYNEQFF
>NA|TRBV10-2|NA|TRBJ2-3
TGCGCCAGCAGAGGACTCTCTGAGCAGTATTTT
CASRGLSEQYF
>few|TRBV5-4|NA|TRBJ2-3
TGTGCCAGCAGCTTAACAGGCAACCCGACAGATACGCAGTATTTT
CASSLTGNPTDTQYF
>NA|TRBV7-8|NA|TRBJ2-2
TGTGCGTATCCGATAGCGAACACCGGGGAGCTGTTTTTT
CAYPIANTGELFF
>NA|TRBV4-1|NA|TRBJ2-4
TGCGCCAGCAGGGCTAGTCCTCTCGCCAAAAACATTCAGTACTTC
CASRASPLAKNIQYF
>NA|TRBV9|NA|TRBJ1-1
TGTGCCAGCAGCCCCTCGGGATCTTTGAACACTGAAGCTTTCTTT
CASSPSGSLNTEAFF
>NA|TRBV27|NA|TRBJ1-3
TGTGCCACCGCCTCAGGTATTGGAAACACCATATATTTT
CATASGIGNTIYF
>NA|TRBV3-1/TRBV3-2|NA|TRBJ1-5
TGTGCCAGCAGCTTCCTTTCCGGCAATCAGCCCCAGCATTTT
CASSFLSGNQPQHF
>NA|TRBV10-3|NA|TRBJ2-2
TGTGCCACAGAGGAGAATTCGAACACCGGGGAGCTGTTTTTT
CATEENSNTGELFF
>NA|TRBV30|TRBD2|TRBJ2-1
TGTGCCTGGAGTCCCTTAGTTAATAGCGGGTCCTACAATGAGCAGTTCTTC
CAWSPLVNSGSYNEQFF
>NA|TRBV3-1/TRBV3-2|NA|TRBJ2-3
TGTGCCAGCACGCTCCGGGACTCCGAGGAAGATACGCAGTATTTT
CASTLRDSEEDTQYF
>NA|TRBV5-1|TRBD1|TRBJ1-6
TGCGCCAGCAGCTCGACAGGGTCTAATTCACCCCTCCACTTT
CASSSTGSNSPLHF
>few|TRBV5-4|TRBD1|TRBJ1-2
TGTGCCAGCAGCCCGGGACAGGCCCCAAGGTCGGCTTATGGCTACACCTTC
CASSPGQAPRSAYGYTF
>NA|TRBV19|TRBD2|TRBJ2-3
TGTGCCAGTAGCAAGGCCGGACTAGCGGGAGTACAGGGAGATACGCAGTATTTT
CASSKAGLAGVQGDTQYF
>NA|TRBV19|NA|TRBJ2-2
TGTGCCAGTAGTATAGGGGCCATCACCGGGGAGCTGTTTTTT
CASSIGAITGELFF
>NA|TRBV18|TRBD1|TRBJ2-6
TGTGCCAGCTCTCTAGACAGGGCCGGGGCCAACGTCCTGACTTTC
CASSLDRAGANVLTF
>NA|TRBV3-1/TRBV3-2|NA|TRBJ2-1
TGTGCCAGCAGGCGTTACAATGAGCAGTTCTTC
CASRRYNEQFF
>NA|TRBV10-3|NA|TRBJ2-5
TGTGCCATAGGGGACGTAGGGGGGGGCCTTTCAGAGACCCAGTACTTC
CAIGDVGGGLSETQYF
>NA|TRBV20-1|NA|TRBJ2-1
TGCAGTGCTATTCTAACAGGGGAGCAGTTCTTC
CSAILTGEQFF
>NA|TRBV27|NA|TRBJ1-5
TGTGCCAGCAGTTTTGCCCGGGAGATAAATCAGCCCCAGCATTTT
CASSFAREINQPQHF
>NA|TRBV19|NA|TRBJ1-1
TGTGCCAGTAGTATCAGGTCACCGAACACTGAAGCTTTCTTT
CASSIRSPNTEAFF
>NA|TRBV7-3|TRBD1|TRBJ2-1
TGTGCCAGCAGCTCCCAGACAGGGGGATTGTTCCATGAGCAGTTCTTC
CASSSQTGGLFHEQFF
>NA|TRBV18|NA|TRBJ1-5
TGTGCCAGCTCACCGGGGGGGGGTTACGGCAATCAGCCCCAGCATTTT
CASSPGGGYGNQPQHF
>NA|TRBV28|NA|TRBJ2-2
TGTGCCAGCATCGACGGGGTCACCGGGGAGCTGTTTTTT
CASIDGVTGELFF
>NA|TRBV5-6|TRBD1|TRBJ1-1
TGTGCCAGCAGCAACATCCCCGGGACAGGGGGACGCGCTTTCTTT
CASSNIPGTGGRAFF
>NA|TRBV7-2|TRBD2|TRBJ2-2
TGTGCCAGCAGCTTAGCGGGTCTAGCGGGGGGAGGGGAGCTGTTTTTT
CASSLAGLAGGGELFF
>NA|TRBV7-9|NA|TRBJ1-4
TGTGCCAGCAGCCTTGGGGGGACAACTAATGAAAAACTGTTTTTT
CASSLGGTTNEKLFF
>NA|TRBV18|TRBD2|TRBJ2-5
TGTGCCAGCTCAGGGGAAAGCGGGAGGGCCTTGAAGACCCAGTACTTC
CASSGESGRALKTQYF
>NA|TRBV11-3|TRBD2|TRBJ2-1
TGTGCCAGCAGCGAGGCGGGGGACTACAATGAGCAGTTCTTC
CASSEAGDYNEQFF
>NA|TRBV3-1/TRBV3-2|TRBD2|TRBJ2-5
TGTGCCAGCAGCCCTTGGGGAGGGGAGACCCAGTACTTC
CASSPWGGETQYF
>few|TRBV5-1|TRBD1|TRBJ1-4
TGCGCCAGCAGCCCCGGACAGGGCGGCAGGTACGGTGAAAAACTGTTTTTT
CASSPGQGGRYGEKLFF
>NA|TRBV2|TRBD1|TRBJ2-2
TGTGCCACAGGGACAGAGAACACCGGGGAGCTGTTTTTT
CATGTENTGELFF
>NA|TRBV6-5|TRBD1|TRBJ1-6
TGTGCCAGCAGCTACACCACAGGGGCGAATTCACCCCTCCACTTT
CASSYTTGANSPLHF
>NA|TRBV13|TRBD1|TRBJ1-2
TGTGCCAGCAGCTTACGGACAGGGATCTATGGCTACACCTTC
CASSLRTGIYGYTF
>NA|TRBV9|NA|TRBJ2-2
TGTGCCAGCTCTCCCATCCTGACATTCGGGGAGCTGTTTTTT
CASSPILTFGELFF
>NA|TRBV9|NA|TRBJ2-1
TGTGCCAGCAGCCCAGAGGGGGATTTCTACAATGAGCAGTTCTTC
CASSPEGDFYNEQFF
>NA|TRBV11-3|NA|TRBJ2-1
TGTGCCAGCAGCGCGCAGGGGTTCGCCTACAATGAGCAGTTCTTC
CASSAQGFAYNEQFF
>NA|TRBV7-8|NA|TRBJ1-3
TGTGCCAGCAGCTCGACAGACTCTGGAAACACCATATATTTT
CASSSTDSGNTIYF
>few|TRBV3-1/TRBV3-2|NA|TRBJ1-4
TGTGCCAGCAGCCAGACTTCGAGTCCCGATGAAAAACTGTTTTTT
CASSQTSSPDEKLFF